This record looks at one TCR beta chain sequence and its context. The data originate from a study of blood T cell repertoires in COVID-19. On the study more broadly: PBMCs, B-cell-depleted T cells, or T cells were the source of the cDNA or gDNA that made up the material.

Original handling: How many nucleated cells were present was estimated from reference gene primer amplification. Assay used: immunoSEQ multiplex PCR; TCRdb lists only in-frame clones, some missing. The V and J calls and clone size come from that table; D and trimming were worked out from the DNA. The repertoire consists of about 200,000 clones, with roughly 86% occurring once and the leading ten covering approximately 12%. The sequence was obtained from a middle-aged woman with acute or convalescent COVID-19. The sample taken for sequencing was peripheral blood.

In DNA, the CDR3 is TGTGCCAGCAGCGTAGAGGCAGGGGGCGGGGAAAAGTACTTC. It translates to CASSVEAGGGEKYF. J is TRBJ2-7 and V is TRBV9; 8 bases are a match to TRBD1. The germline V gene encodes CDR1 SGDLS and CDR2 YYNGEE. The CDR3 contains 14 residues. With 0 bases clipped from V and 11 bases from J, the junction kept 10 bases outside the gene matches. Filled out from reference TRBV9 and TRBJ2-7, the complete variable domain reads DSGVTQTPKHLITATGQRVTLRCSPRSGDLSVYWYQQSLDQGLQFLIQYYNGEERAKGNILERFSAQQFPDLHSELNLSSLELGDSALYFCASSVEAGGGEKYFGPGTRLTVT.